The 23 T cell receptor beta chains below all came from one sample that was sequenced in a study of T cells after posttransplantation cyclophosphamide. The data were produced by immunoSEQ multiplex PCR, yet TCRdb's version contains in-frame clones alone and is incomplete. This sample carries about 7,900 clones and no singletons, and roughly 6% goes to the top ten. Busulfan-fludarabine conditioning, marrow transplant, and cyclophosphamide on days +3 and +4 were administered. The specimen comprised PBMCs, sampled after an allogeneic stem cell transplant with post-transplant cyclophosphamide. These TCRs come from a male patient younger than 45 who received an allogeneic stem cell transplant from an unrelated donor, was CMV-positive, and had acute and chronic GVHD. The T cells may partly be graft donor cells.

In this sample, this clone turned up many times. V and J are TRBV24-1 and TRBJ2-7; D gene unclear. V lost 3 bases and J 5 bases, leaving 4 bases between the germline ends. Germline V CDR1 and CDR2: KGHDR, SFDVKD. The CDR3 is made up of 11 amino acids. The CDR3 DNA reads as TGTGCCACCAGTGATAGGGACGAGCAGTACTTC. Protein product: CATSDRDEQYF.

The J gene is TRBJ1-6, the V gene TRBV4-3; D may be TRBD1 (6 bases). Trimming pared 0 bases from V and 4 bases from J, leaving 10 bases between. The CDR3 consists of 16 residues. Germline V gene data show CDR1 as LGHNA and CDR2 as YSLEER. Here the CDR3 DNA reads TGCGCCAGCAGCCAAGATGGAGGGGGATATAATTCACCCCTCCACTTT. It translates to CASSQDGGGYNSPLHF.

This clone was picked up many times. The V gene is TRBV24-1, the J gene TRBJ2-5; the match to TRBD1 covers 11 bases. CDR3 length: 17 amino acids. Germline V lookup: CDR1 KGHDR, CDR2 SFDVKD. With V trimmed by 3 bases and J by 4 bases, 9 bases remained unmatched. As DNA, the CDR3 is TGTGCCACCAGTGATGAAACCGGGACAGGGGGTCGAGAGACCCAGTACTTC. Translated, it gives CATSDETGTGGRETQYF.

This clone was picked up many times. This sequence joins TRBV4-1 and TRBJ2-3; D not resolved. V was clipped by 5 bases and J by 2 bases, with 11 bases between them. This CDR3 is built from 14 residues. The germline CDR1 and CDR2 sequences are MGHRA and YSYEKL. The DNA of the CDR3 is TGCGCCAGCAGCTCCACGAGGCCCACAGATACGCAGTATTTT. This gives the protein CASSSTRPTDTQYF.

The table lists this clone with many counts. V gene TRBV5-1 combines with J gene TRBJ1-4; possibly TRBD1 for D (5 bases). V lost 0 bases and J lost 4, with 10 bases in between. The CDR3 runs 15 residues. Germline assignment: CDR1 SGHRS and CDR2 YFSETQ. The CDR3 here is CASSLAQGDNEKLFF. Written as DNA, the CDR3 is TGCGCCAGCAGCTTGGCCCAGGGCGATAATGAAAAACTGTTTTTT.

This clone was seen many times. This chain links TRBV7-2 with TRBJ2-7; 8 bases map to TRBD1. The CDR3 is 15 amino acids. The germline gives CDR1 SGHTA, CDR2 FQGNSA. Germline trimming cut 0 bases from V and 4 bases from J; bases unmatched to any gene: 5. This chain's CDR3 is CASSLALGQGYEQYF. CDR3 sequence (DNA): TGTGCCAGCAGCTTAGCCCTAGGACAGGGTTACGAGCAGTACTTC.

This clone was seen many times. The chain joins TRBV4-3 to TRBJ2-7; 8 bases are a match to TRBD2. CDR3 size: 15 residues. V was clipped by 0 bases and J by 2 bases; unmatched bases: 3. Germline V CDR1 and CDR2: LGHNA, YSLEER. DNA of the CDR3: TGCGCCAGCAGCCAAGAGCGGGGGGATCCCTACGAGCAGTACTTC. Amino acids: CASSQERGDPYEQYF.

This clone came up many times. CDR3 nucleotides: TGCGCCAGCAGCCCTGGACTAGCGGGGGGTCGCTCCTACAATGAGCAGTTCTTC. Translation: CASSPGLAGGRSYNEQFF. The rearrangement joins TRBV4-3 to TRBJ2-1; 14 bases line up with TRBD2. CDR3 length: 18 residues. The junction had 5 bases not matched to a gene; V was cut back by 4 bases and J by 0 bases. Per the germline V gene, CDR1 is LGHNA and CDR2 is YSLEER.

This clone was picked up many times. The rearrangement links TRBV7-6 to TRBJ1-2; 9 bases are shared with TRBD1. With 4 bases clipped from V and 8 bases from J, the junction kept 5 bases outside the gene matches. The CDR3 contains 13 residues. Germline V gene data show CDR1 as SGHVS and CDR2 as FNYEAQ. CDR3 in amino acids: CASSSGTGNGYTF. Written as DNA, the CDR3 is TGTGCCAGCAGCTCTGGGACAGGGAACGGCTACACCTTC.

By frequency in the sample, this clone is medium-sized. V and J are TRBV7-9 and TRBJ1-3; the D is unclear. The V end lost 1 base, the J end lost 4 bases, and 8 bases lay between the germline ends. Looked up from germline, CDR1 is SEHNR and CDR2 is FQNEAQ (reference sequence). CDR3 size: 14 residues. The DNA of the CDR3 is TGTGCCAGCAGCTTAGTGGAAGGGGGAAACACCATATATTTT. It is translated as CASSLVEGGNTIYF.

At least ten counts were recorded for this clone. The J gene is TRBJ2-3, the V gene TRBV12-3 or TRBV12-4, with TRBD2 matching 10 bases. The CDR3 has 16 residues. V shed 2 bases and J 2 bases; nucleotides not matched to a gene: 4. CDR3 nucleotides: TGTGCCAGCAGTTTAACTAGCGGGACATACACAGATACGCAGTATTTT. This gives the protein CASSLTSGTYTDTQYF.

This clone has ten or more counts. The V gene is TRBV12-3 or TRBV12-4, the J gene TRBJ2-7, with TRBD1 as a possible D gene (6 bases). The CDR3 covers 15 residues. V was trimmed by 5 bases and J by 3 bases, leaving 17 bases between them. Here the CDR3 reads CASSPDTGHNYEQYF. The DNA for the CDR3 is TGTGCCAGCAGTCCTGACACGGGACACAACTACGAGCAGTACTTC.

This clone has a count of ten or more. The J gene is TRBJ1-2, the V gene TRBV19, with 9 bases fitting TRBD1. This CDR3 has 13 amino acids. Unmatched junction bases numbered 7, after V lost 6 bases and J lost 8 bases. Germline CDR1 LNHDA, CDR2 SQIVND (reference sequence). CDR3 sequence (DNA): TGTGCCAGTAGACCAACAGGGGGCTGGGGCTACACCTTC. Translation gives CASRPTGGWGYTF.

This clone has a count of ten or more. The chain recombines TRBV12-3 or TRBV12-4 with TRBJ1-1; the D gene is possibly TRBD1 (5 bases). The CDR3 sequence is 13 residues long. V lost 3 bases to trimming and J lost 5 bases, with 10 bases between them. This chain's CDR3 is CASSFRGRTEAFF. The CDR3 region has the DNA TGTGCCAGCAGTTTTAGGGGAAGGACTGAAGCTTTCTTT.

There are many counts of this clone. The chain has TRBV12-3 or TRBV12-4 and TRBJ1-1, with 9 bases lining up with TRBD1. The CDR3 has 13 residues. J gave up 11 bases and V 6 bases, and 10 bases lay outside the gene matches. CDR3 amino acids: CASSSGQGRGAFF. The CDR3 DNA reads TGTGCCAGCAGCTCGGGACAGGGCCGGGGGGCTTTCTTT.

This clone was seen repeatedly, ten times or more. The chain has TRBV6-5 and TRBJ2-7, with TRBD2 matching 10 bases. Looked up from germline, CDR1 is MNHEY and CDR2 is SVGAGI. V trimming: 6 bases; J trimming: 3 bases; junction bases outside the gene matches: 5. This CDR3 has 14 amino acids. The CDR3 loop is CASSFSGGHYEQYF. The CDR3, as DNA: TGTGCCAGCAGCTTTAGCGGGGGGCACTACGAGCAGTACTTC.

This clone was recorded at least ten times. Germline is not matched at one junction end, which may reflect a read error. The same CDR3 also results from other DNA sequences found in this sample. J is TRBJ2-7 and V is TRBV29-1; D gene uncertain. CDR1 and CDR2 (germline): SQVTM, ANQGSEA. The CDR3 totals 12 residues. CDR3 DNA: TGCAGCGTGGAAGACCCGGGCTACGAGCAGTACTTC. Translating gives CSVEDPGYEQYF.

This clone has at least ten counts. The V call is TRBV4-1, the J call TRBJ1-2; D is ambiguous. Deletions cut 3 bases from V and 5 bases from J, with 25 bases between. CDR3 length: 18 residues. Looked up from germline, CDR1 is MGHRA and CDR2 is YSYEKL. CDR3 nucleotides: TGCGCCAGCAGCCAGTCGTGGGCGTTCGAGGGTAGGAAGTATGGCTACACCTTC. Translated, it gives CASSQSWAFEGRKYGYTF.

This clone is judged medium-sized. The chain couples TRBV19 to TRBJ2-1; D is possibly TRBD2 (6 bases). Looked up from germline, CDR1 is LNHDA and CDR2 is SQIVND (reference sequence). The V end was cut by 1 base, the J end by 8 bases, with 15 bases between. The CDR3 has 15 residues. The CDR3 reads CASSIANSGRYEQFF. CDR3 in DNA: TGTGCCAGTAGTATAGCGAATAGCGGCAGATATGAGCAGTTCTTC.

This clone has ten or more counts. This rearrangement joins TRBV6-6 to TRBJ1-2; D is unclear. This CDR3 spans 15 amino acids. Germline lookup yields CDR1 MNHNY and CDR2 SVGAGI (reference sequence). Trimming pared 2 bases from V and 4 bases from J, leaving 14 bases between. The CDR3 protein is CASSYAQAPSYGYTF. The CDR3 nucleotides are TGTGCCAGCAGTTACGCCCAGGCCCCTTCCTATGGCTACACCTTC.

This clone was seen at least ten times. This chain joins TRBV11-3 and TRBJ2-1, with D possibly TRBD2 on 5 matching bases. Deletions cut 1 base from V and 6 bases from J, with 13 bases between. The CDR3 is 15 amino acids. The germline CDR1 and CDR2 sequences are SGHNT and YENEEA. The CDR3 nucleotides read TGTGCCAGCAGCTTAGGGGCACGGGGTTTCAATGAGCAGTTCTTC. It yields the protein CASSLGARGFNEQFF. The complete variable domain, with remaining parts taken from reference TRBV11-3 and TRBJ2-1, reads EAGVVQSPRYKIIEKKQPVAFWCNPISGHNTLYWYLQNLGQGPELLIRYENEEAVDDSQLPKDRFSAERLKGVDSTLKIQPAELGDSAVYLCASSLGARGFNEQFFGPGTRLTVL.

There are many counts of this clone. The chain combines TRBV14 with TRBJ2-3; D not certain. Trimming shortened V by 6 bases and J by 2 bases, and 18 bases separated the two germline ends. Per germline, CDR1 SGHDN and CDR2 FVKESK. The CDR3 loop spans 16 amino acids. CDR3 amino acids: CASSPLESPATDTQYF. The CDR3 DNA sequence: TGTGCCAGCAGTCCCCTAGAGAGTCCAGCCACAGATACGCAGTATTTT.

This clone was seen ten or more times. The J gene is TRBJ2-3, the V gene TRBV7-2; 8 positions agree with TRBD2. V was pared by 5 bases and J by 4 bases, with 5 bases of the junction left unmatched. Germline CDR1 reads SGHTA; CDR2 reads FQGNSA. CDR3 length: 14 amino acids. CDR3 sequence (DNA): TGTGCCAGCAGCCCGGGACTAGTGGCAGATACGCAGTATTTT. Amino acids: CASSPGLVADTQYF. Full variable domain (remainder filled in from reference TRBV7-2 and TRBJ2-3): GAGVSQSPSNKVTEKGKDVELRCDPISGHTALYWYRQSLGQGLEFLIYFQGNSAPDKSGLPSDRFSAERTGGSVSTLTIQRTQQEDSAVYLCASSPGLVADTQYFGPGTRLTVL.